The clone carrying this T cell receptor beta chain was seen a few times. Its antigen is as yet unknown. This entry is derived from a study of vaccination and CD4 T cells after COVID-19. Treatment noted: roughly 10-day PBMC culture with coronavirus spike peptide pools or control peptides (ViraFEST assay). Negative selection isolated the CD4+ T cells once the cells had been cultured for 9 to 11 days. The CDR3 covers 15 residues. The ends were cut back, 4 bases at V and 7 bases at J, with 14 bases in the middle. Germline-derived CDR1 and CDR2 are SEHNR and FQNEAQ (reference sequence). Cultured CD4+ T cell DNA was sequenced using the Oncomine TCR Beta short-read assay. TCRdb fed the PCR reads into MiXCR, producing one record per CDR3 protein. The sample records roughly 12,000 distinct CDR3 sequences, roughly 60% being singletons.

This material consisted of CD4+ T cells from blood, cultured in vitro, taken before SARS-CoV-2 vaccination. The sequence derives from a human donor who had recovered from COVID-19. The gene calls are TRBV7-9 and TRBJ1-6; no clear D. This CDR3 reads CASSSTGVPNSPLHF. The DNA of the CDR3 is TGTGCCAGCAGCTCGACTGGGGTCCCAAATTCACCCCTCCACTTT.